Shown below are 18 T cell receptor beta chains from a single sample sequenced in a study of blood T cell repertoires in COVID-19. Libraries were prepared by immunoSEQ multiplex PCR; TCRdb keeps only in-frame clonotypes and omits some of them. The repertoire consists of about 200,000 clones, with around 89% occurring once and the leading ten covering less than 5.5%. Input material: peripheral blood. The receptor source for this set is a human donor in a cohort sampled during active COVID-19.

J is TRBJ2-2 and V is TRBV9, with D tentatively TRBD2 (6 bases). From germline, CDR1 is SGDLS and CDR2 YYNGEE. The CDR3 has 17 residues. The germline V and J ends were trimmed by 3 bases and 4 bases, with 19 bases remaining between them. The CDR3 loop is CASSAEYGTFATGELFF. The DNA for the CDR3 is TGTGCCAGCAGCGCCGAGTACGGGACTTTCGCCACCGGGGAGCTGTTTTTT.

The chain uses TRBV5-6 and TRBJ1-2, with D possibly matching TRBD1 (6 bases). Germline values: CDR1 SGHDT, CDR2 YYEEEE. V was shortened by 0 bases and J by 5 bases, with 8 bases between the two germline ends. This CDR3 comprises 13 residues. The CDR3 region is CASSLDRAYGYTF. The CDR3 nucleotides read TGTGCCAGCAGCTTGGACAGGGCGTATGGCTACACCTTC.

This clone was seen a few times. The chain carries TRBV5-8 and TRBJ1-2, with TRBD1 matching 12 bases. V was clipped by 4 bases and J by 4 bases; unmatched bases: 5. The germline V gene encodes CDR1 SGHTS and CDR2 YDEGEE. The CDR3 spans 15 residues. CDR3 in DNA: TGTGCCAGCAGCCCCGGGACAGGGGGCTTCTATGGCTACACCTTC. Its translation: CASSPGTGGFYGYTF.

CDR3 region: CSVVGGENYGYTF. CDR3 DNA sequence: TGCAGCGTTGTAGGGGGGGAAAACTATGGCTACACCTTC. The chain recombines TRBV29-1 with TRBJ1-2, with D perhaps TRBD1 (6 bases). The CDR3 has 13 residues. Germline V gene lookup returns CDR1 SQVTM and CDR2 ANQGSEA. Trimming removed 4 bases at V and 2 bases at J, with 11 bases between.

The gene calls are TRBV5-1 and TRBJ2-3, with 11 bases that match TRBD1. Germline loops: CDR1 SGHRS, CDR2 YFSETQ. V lost 4 bases to trimming and J lost 3 bases; unmatched junction nucleotides: 4. The CDR3 spans 15 residues. For the CDR3, the DNA is TGCGCCAGCAGCATCGGACAGGGGGCTACAGATACGCAGTATTTT. Translating gives CASSIGQGATDTQYF.

The chain joins TRBV5-1 to TRBJ2-1, with D tentatively TRBD2 (7 bases). The V and J ends lost 4 bases and 8 bases respectively, with 19 bases between them. Germline CDR1 is SGHRS and CDR2 is YFSETQ. This CDR3 spans 15 amino acids. CDR3 loop: CASSPGPGGWDEQFF. The CDR3 DNA reads as TGCGCCAGCAGCCCTGGGCCGGGGGGCTGGGATGAGCAGTTCTTC.

J is TRBJ2-3 and V is TRBV7-6, with TRBD2 matching 8 bases. The ends lost 2 bases at V and 3 bases at J; junction bases unmatched: 16. Germline loops: CDR1 SGHVS, CDR2 FNYEAQ. This CDR3 has 19 amino acids. The CDR3 nucleotides are TGTGCCAGCAGCTTAAGACCCAGCGGGAGAGGGGAAAGGACAGATACGCAGTATTTT. Residues: CASSLRPSGRGERTDTQYF.

The count of this clone is one. The chain links TRBV5-1 to TRBJ2-3; D call uncertain. The CDR3 has 14 residues. The V gene's germline CDR1 is SGHRS and CDR2 YFSETQ. Trimming cost V 0 bases and J 2 bases, with 7 bases left between them. Here the CDR3 DNA reads TGCGCCAGCAGCTTGGAGTGGCTCACAGATACGCAGTATTTT. As protein: CASSLEWLTDTQYF.

The J gene is TRBJ2-2, the V gene TRBV4-1; TRBD2 might be the D (5 bases). Trimming pared 0 bases from V and 6 bases from J, leaving 11 bases between. CDR1 is MGHRA, CDR2 YSYEKL, per germline. The CDR3 spans 15 residues. Here the CDR3 reads CASSQDKRLPGELFF. CDR3 bases: TGCGCCAGCAGCCAAGATAAGCGGCTACCCGGGGAGCTGTTTTTT.

This clone showed up just once. The chain couples TRBV5-1 to TRBJ1-2, with D uncertain. The CDR3 consists of 14 residues. Germline V lookup: CDR1 SGHRS, CDR2 YFSETQ. Between the trimmed V and J ends, which lost 6 bases and 5 bases, there was a span of 17 bases. The CDR3 DNA reads as TGCGCCAGCAAAGAAAGACCAGGTTATTATGGCTACACCTTC. Translating it yields CASKERPGYYGYTF.

V is TRBV6-6 and J is TRBJ2-5; the match to TRBD1 covers 8 bases. The V and J ends lost 5 bases and 5 bases, in that order; junction bases with no gene match: 10. Germline assignment: CDR1 MNHNY and CDR2 SVGAGI (reference sequence). This CDR3 region has 15 residues. DNA of the CDR3: TGTGCCAGCAGTCCCCGGGACAGGCCCGGCGAGACCCAGTACTTC. As protein: CASSPRDRPGETQYF.

This clone was detected once. The CDR3 loop reads CASSPSGIGGTEAFF. CDR3 nucleotides: TGTGCCAGCAGCCCCTCAGGGATCGGGGGGACTGAAGCTTTCTTT. The V gene is TRBV7-2, the J gene TRBJ1-1, with a weak D call TRBD1 (5 bases). The germline V gene has CDR1 SGHTA and CDR2 FQGNSA. Trimming pared 5 bases from V and 5 bases from J, leaving 18 bases between. This CDR3 has 15 amino acids.

The chain is built from TRBV10-3 and TRBJ2-7, with 8 bases identical to TRBD1. The CDR3 runs to 14 residues. Germline V gene lookup returns CDR1 ENHRY and CDR2 SYGVKD. V dropped 7 bases and J dropped 3; count of bases not matched to a gene: 8. The CDR3 sequence is CAITAGQANYEQYF. The CDR3 DNA sequence: TGTGCCATCACTGCGGGACAGGCAAACTACGAGCAGTACTTC.

V and J are TRBV27 and TRBJ2-3; the D gene is possibly TRBD2 (7 bases). The CDR3 consists of 16 residues. Per germline, CDR1 MNHEY and CDR2 SMNVEV (reference sequence). The V gene lost 5 bases and the J gene lost 4 bases, with 19 bases spanning the gap. The CDR3 is CASSPGIGGRADTQYF. DNA for the CDR3: TGTGCCAGCAGTCCCGGGATCGGGGGGCGCGCAGATACGCAGTATTTT.

This clone was counted once. The chain has TRBV27 and TRBJ2-7, with 11 bases fitting TRBD1. This CDR3 is built from 17 residues. V lost 1 base and J lost 7; bases outside the gene matches: 12. The germline CDR1 and CDR2 sequences are MNHEY and SMNVEV (reference sequence). The chain's CDR3 is CASSLFTTGTGGGEQYF. The CDR3, as DNA: TGTGCCAGCAGTTTATTCACAACCGGGACAGGGGGAGGGGAGCAGTACTTC.

This chain uses TRBV24-1 with TRBJ2-7; TRBD1 aligns across 7 bases. The trim removed 3 bases at V and 3 bases at J, leaving 4 bases unmatched. CDR1 and CDR2 (germline): KGHDR, SFDVKD. The CDR3 covers 14 residues. CDR3 region: CATSDPRQGYEQYF. In DNA, the CDR3 is TGTGCCACCAGTGATCCCCGACAGGGCTACGAGCAGTACTTC.

J is TRBJ1-5 and V is TRBV6-1; TRBD1 is a possible D gene (6 bases). Trimming took off 2 bases at V and 0 bases at J, with 8 bases between the two ends. CDR3 length equals 15 residues. Germline V gene lookup returns CDR1 MNHNS and CDR2 SASEGT. The CDR3 reads CASSEIGGSNQPQHF. CDR3 coding DNA: TGTGCCAGCAGTGAAATAGGGGGTAGCAATCAGCCCCAGCATTTT.

J is TRBJ2-5 and V is TRBV2, with 10 positions matching TRBD1. The CDR3 totals 13 residues. Per germline, CDR1 SNHLY and CDR2 FYNNEI. Trimming took 6 bases from V and 5 from J; bases not matched to a gene: 3. CDR3 sequence: CASSLDRGETQYF. CDR3 nucleotides: TGTGCCAGCAGCTTGGACAGGGGGGAGACCCAGTACTTC.